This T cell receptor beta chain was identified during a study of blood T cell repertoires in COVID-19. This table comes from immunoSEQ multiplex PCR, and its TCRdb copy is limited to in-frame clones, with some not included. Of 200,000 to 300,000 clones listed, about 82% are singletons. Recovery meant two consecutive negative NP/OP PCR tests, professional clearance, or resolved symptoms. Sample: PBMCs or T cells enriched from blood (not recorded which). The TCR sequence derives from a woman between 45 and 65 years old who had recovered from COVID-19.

CDR3 amino acids: CASSLGTSGTDEQYF. CDR3 bases: TGTGCCAGCAGCCTCGGGACTAGCGGGACGGACGAGCAGTACTTC. The rearrangement uses TRBV5-8 and TRBJ2-7, with 13 bases fitting TRBD2. Germline-derived CDR1 and CDR2 are SGHTS and YDEGEE. The V gene end was trimmed by 4 bases and the J gene end by 5 bases; junction bases not matched to a gene: 6. This CDR3 spans 15 amino acids.